This T cell receptor beta chain was profiled in a study of OX40 agonist ivuxolimab in advanced cancers. Study-level results: Among the lowest peripheral clonal expansion occurred in 0.1-3.0 mg/kg partial responders. More expanded clones were found, on average, in CD8+ than in CD4+ T cells. Which antigen the expanded peripheral T cells recognized is unknown.

Details on this clone: What it binds is unknown.

Germline assignment: CDR1 MDHEN and CDR2 SYDVKM. The V segment lost 6 bases and the J segment 6 bases; nucleotides outside the gene matches: 9. CDR3 length: 15 residues. Some clones are missing from TCRdb's copy, which holds only in-frame ones; the method was immunoSEQ multiplex PCR. The repertoire holds around 48,000 clones, with more than 70% as singletons. The TCR was taken from an adult with an advanced solid tumor such as melanoma, head and neck, liver or kidney cancer. The source was CD4+ or CD8+ T cells sorted from blood, collected in a trial of the OX40 agonist ivuxolimab. V gene TRBV28 combines with J gene TRBJ1-5, with 9 bases fitting TRBD1. The CDR3 sequence: CASRPWDRAGQPQHF. For the CDR3, the DNA is TGTGCCAGCAGGCCCTGGGACAGGGCAGGTCAGCCCCAGCATTTT.